Listed below are T cell receptor beta chains from one sample, sequenced in a study of blood T cell repertoires in COVID-19. Repertoires were generated with immunoSEQ multiplex PCR, while TCRdb's copy carries only in-frame clones and drops some. In the table there are about 40,000 clones, around 85% of which are singletons. The sample consisted of peripheral blood. The receptors come from a human donor with acute or convalescent COVID-19. The donor label of this sample is uncertain. Each CDR3 is given with its conserved first and last residue. The listing skips clone size in some rows; elsewhere it reads once, few, many or a size class.

size | V | CDR3
. | TRBV9 | CASSVRVSGNTIYF
. | TRBV11-2 | CASRDRGSSGYTF
. | TRBV27 | CASSLAWGDTGELFF
. | TRBV7-9 | CASSLAGRQNTEAFF
. | TRBV10-2 | CASSESLGRREGAFSTDTQYF
. | TRBV4-2 | CASSPPGQGNYGYTF
. | TRBV5-5 | CASSLQVGPYGYTF
. | TRBV19 | CASSIFLAGDGSTGELFF
. | TRBV7-3 | CASSTGLAGAGEQFF
. | TRBV5-1 | CASSLGLAGAYTGELFF
. | TRBV6-1 | CASSEASGGYYNSPLHF
once | TRBV5-1 | CASSLAGTGYSGANVLTF
. | TRBV3-1/TRBV3-2 | CASSHPLTYEQYF
. | TRBV7-9 | CASSPRDSVSGNTIYF
. | TRBV10-1 | CASRNHPGTSGLLSTDTQYF
. | TRBV7-8 | CASSPGTGTSTGEQYF
. | TRBV18 | CASSVPRGAGGRRAKNIQYF
few | TRBV5-6 | CASSFGLTGGEYNEQFF
once | TRBV18 | CASSLRQELTDTEAFF
. | TRBV29-1 | CSVELRDRGFGNTEAFF
. | TRBV7-3 | CASKAQAIEPEQFF
. | TRBV9 | CASSWGHRDIQYF
few | TRBV30 | CAGSWRTLPSATNEKLFF
medium-sized | TRBV7-3 | CASSPHQGYGYTF
. | TRBV9 | CASSGDMNTGELFF
. | TRBV5-8 | CASSPRTGWVSPLHF
. | TRBV9 | CASSAGQGDGQPQHF
. | TRBV14 | CASSLWGPANEKLFF
. | TRBV18 | CASSPEGGAYEQYF
. | TRBV27 | CASSLSAPGKAGYTF
. | TRBV9 | CASSARQLNSPLHF
once | TRBV28 | CASSSLTLAGGLNEQYF
once | TRBV6-5 | CASSTTGLGNTEAFF
. | TRBV15 | CATSKGSLGGHPHGYTF
. | TRBV7-8 | CASSLPGVDQPQHF
. | TRBV29-1 | CSVEYPGTVYGYTF
. | TRBV4-3 | CASSQELNNEQFF
. | TRBV6-5 | CASSYSGQDSGNTIYF
. | TRBV2 | CASTRPGQGGYGYTF
. | TRBV5-1 | CASSLSSDQETQYF
. | TRBV6-6 | CASSYPEIGYEQYF
. | TRBV6-5 | CASSPLSANYGYTF
few | TRBV5-6 | CASRLDSRGYTF
. | TRBV5-1 | CASKRELQETQYF
. | TRBV5-1 | CASSLAWGQTSIHTEAFF
. | TRBV3-1/TRBV3-2 | CASRQTSGGANTGELFF
. | TRBV28 | CASRGRGLSVTGELFF
. | TRBV4-1 | CASSHPGPNEQFF
. | TRBV7-8 | CASSPMGAGGRGIQYF
. | TRBV6-1 | CASSEKYRSAFNGYTF
few | TRBV2 | CARQQSNTGTHEQYF
. | TRBV10-2 | CASSDSGRAHNEQFF
. | TRBV5-1 | CASSLGGTENQPQHF
. | TRBV24-1 | CATSDYDRASTDTQYF
. | TRBV28 | CASSQGQGGYGYTF
. | TRBV7-8 | CASSTTGSGITGNTIYF
. | TRBV7-2 | CARRGQGALGGRADTQYF
. | TRBV7-2 | CASSFGSAGNEQFF
. | TRBV12-3/TRBV12-4 | CASSLNLWEAFF
. | TRBV6-2/TRBV6-3 | CASSYSVATDTQYF